The entry that follows covers one TCR beta chain sequence. Its cognate antigen is unknown. The sample belongs to a study of T cell responses to AZD1222 COVID-19 vaccine. Whole-study context: Second-dose schedules of about 4 or about 12 weeks were combined. Study-level results: It was only after the peak T cell response that any repertoires were sampled. Clonal diversity may have been underestimated, and the donors were mostly white British, with more females than males. AZD1222 recipients seropositive at baseline numbered only five to seven.

The method was immunoSEQ multiplex PCR; TCRdb's version includes in-frame clones alone and lacks a portion of them. The data show about 260,000 clones, with roughly 93% seen just once and less than 0.65% held by the top ten. This CDR3 contains 16 residues. CDR1 and CDR2 (germline): LNHNV, YYDKDF (reference sequence). The V gene lost 0 bases and the J gene lost 0 bases, with 10 bases spanning the gap. This TCR came from an adult in good health. This chain joins TRBV15 and TRBJ2-3, with D tentatively TRBD2 (6 bases). Here the sequenced sample was peripheral blood, taken on day 0 of AZD1222 vaccination. The CDR3 region has the DNA TGTGCCACCAGCAGAGAGGAGGGGTTAAGCACAGATACGCAGTATTTT. This gives the protein CATSREEGLSTDTQYF.